The present T cell receptor (beta chain) was sequenced within a study of cytomegalovirus exposure and HLA in healthy donors. The CDR3 sequence is 17 residues long. V dropped 0 bases and J dropped 5 bases, with 14 bases sitting between them. Per the germline V gene, CDR1 is LGHNA and CDR2 is YSLEER. The PCR employed 60 Vbeta primers together with 13 Jbeta primers. The repertoire was sequenced with immunoSEQ multiplex PCR; TCRdb's copy has only in-frame clones and lacks some. The table lists approximately 110,000 clones, approximately 70% of them singletons, with roughly 8.4% in the top ten. V usage is TRBV4-3 and J usage is TRBJ2-6; no firm D call. The TCR comes from a man under 40 in good health and CMV-seropositive. The sample was PBMCs. The CDR3 DNA follows: TGCGCCAGCAGCCAAGACGAATCAGGCTCCAGGGCCAACGTCCTGACTTTC. This encodes CASSQDESGSRANVLTF.